This entry describes one T cell receptor (beta chain). Its cognate antigen has yet to be identified. There are no base qualities to consult, and no much larger clone falls within one base. These data originate in a study of CD4 T cells in relation to SARS-CoV-2 and coronaviruses (dated by TCRdb to 2020 to 2022). About the full investigation: In the ViraFEST assay, PBMCs were cultured with antigen for 9 to 10 days, after which TCR beta CDR3s were sequenced to identify antigen-specific clonal expansions. The Adaptive Biotechnologies TCR-sequencing kit was used for samples from three pre-COVID donors and for the naive versus memory experiments, whereas the other data were Illumina-based. Memory CD4+ T cell crossreactivity between SARS-CoV-2 and common cold coronavirus spike proteins was assessed at the TCR clonotype level in the study. Patient-derived lymphoblastoid cell lines were used to map the HLA restriction of shared crossreactive spike epitopes. An HIV-1 Nef peptide pool or a no-peptide culture served as the negative reference condition. Expansion assays from other donors in the study were sequenced with a different, Illumina-based TCR-beta assay. The paper's findings and limits, for the study overall: Since the crossreactivity analysis centred on spike protein, crossreactivity against other viral proteins was not assessed. Small numbers of patients and of tested TCRs were a limitation of the study. Crossreactive clones showed significantly weaker SARS-CoV-2-driven expansion than monoreactive clones, consistent with antigenic imprinting. In about two thirds of donors, memory CD4+ clonotypes turned up that crossrecognized SARS-CoV-2 and at least one common cold coronavirus spike. No donor contributed both pre-pandemic and post-infection samples, which limited tracing the source of pre-existing responses.

CDR1 MGHDK and CDR2 SYGVNS are derived from the germline V gene. Including the terminal cysteine and phenylalanine, the CDR3 comprises 13 residues. CDR3 DNA only is kept here, 39 bases in frame from base 1. The germline V and J ends show losses of 6 bases and 9 bases respectively, and no gene match explains 8 bases of the junction. CD4+ T cells from unexposed donors were collected before the COVID-19 pandemic (2011-2018). The EasySep CD4+ T cell isolation kit was used to isolate CD4+ T cells once the cultures had run for nine to eleven days. As cell number allowed, CD4+ T cells from unexposed donors were tested for reactivity to SARS-CoV-2 S and N and to four common cold coronavirus spike pools. Each well held 2 million to 2.5 million PBMCs cultured in IMDM containing around 4.9% human AB serum and about 11 IU/ml IL-2. Half of the culture medium was replaced with fresh IL-2-containing medium on days 3 and 7. Triplicate replicate wells were generally used for each peptide culture condition. The leukapheresis product used for the unexposed donors was purchased from a commercial source. PBMCs were isolated from leukapheresis product or whole blood by Ficoll-Paque PLUS gradient centrifugation. PBMCs were either cryopreserved at -140 degrees C or used fresh in the expansion assay. The QIAamp Micro DNA Kit was used to extract genomic DNA from the CD4+ T cells.

Library prep was done by the immunoSEQ multiplex PCR assay. Concerning the study's data processing: Preprocessing removed nonproductive sequences and CDR3s not starting with C, not ending with F or W, or shorter than 7 amino acids. The MANAFEST web app was used to call antigen-specific clonotypes on the basis of expansion compared with the reference and with other culture wells. A clone was considered positive if the clone showed significant expansion compared with the reference culture in 2 of 3 replicate wells at an FDR below 0.05. A further requirement for positive clones was significant expansion compared with all other tandem wells, along with an odds ratio above 5. After three terminal residues were trimmed from each end, CDR3 homology was quantified as pairwise Levenshtein distance using the stringdist R package. TCRdb stores this immuneACCESS table with in-frame sequences only. Part of the clones is absent; in the studies checked, under half of the shortfall reflects unresolved V genes, and no reason is known for the rest. That table is the source of V, J and clone size, and D and trimming were worked out from the DNA. The sample yields about 19,000 clones; over 70% were counted once. The top ten constitute around 23% of the sample.

This TCR was recovered from a human donor in good health. Sequenced sample: CD4+ T cells from PBMCs, cultured in vitro. The sequence links TRBV25-1 to TRBJ2-4, and TRBD2 aligns with 7 junction nucleotides. The nucleotide sequence reads TGTGCCAGCAGCCGGGGGGAGCAAGGCATTCAGTACTTC. Its amino acids are CASSRGEQGIQYF.